Listed below are T cell receptor beta chains from one sample, sequenced in a study of cytomegalovirus exposure and HLA in healthy donors. The assay was immunoSEQ multiplex PCR, and TCRdb's table has in-frame clones only and misses some. This sample has tens of thousands of clones; around 90% occur once, and the top ten carry 3% to 3.5%. Input material: PBMCs. The source is a man in his late teens or twenties in good health and CMV-seronegative. The CDR3 runs from the conserved cysteine through the conserved F or W. A D gene is named only where the DNA matches it firmly. Not all rows give a size; the values are once, few, many and, for expanded clones, a class.

clone size | D gene | J gene | V gene | CDR3 protein | CDR3 DNA
NA | TRBD2 | TRBJ2-7 | TRBV7-2 | CASSLELAGGGFTYEQYF | TGTGCCAGCAGCTTAGAGCTAGCGGGAGGGGGGTTTACCTACGAGCAGTACTTC
NA | NA | TRBJ2-1 | TRBV7-2 | CASSSLVGVVNEQFF | TGTGCCAGCAGCTCCTTAGTGGGAGTGGTTAATGAGCAGTTCTTC
NA | NA | TRBJ2-1 | TRBV4-3 | CASSQGWTELYNEQFF | TGCGCCAGCAGCCAAGGATGGACAGAACTTTACAATGAGCAGTTCTTC
NA | NA | TRBJ2-5 | TRBV7-8 | CASSQLYGRPETQYF | TGTGCCAGCAGCCAGCTATATGGGCGTCCCGAGACCCAGTACTTC
NA | TRBD2 | TRBJ2-2 | TRBV27 | CASSSLAGGIGELFF | TGTGCCAGCAGTTCCCTAGCGGGAGGAATCGGGGAGCTGTTTTTT
NA | TRBD2 | TRBJ2-1 | TRBV13 | CASSLVFPGLEFHEQFF | TGTGCCAGCAGCTTAGTGTTTCCGGGACTAGAGTTCCATGAGCAGTTCTTC
NA | TRBD1 | TRBJ1-3 | TRBV7-3 | CASSLGQGAGNTIYF | TGTGCCAGCAGCTTGGGACAGGGTGCGGGAAACACCATATATTTT
once | TRBD2 | TRBJ2-1 | TRBV4-2 | CASSQEAGGTYNEQFF | TGTGCCAGCAGCCAAGAGGCGGGGGGGACCTACAATGAGCAGTTCTTC
NA | NA | TRBJ1-5 | TRBV7-9 | CASSLVGNQPQHF | TGTGCCAGCAGCTTGGTCGGGAACCAGCCCCAGCATTTT
NA | NA | TRBJ2-7 | TRBV11-1 | CASSPRDTSRYEQYF | TGTGCCAGCAGCCCCCGGGACACCTCTCGCTACGAGCAGTACTTC
NA | NA | TRBJ2-5 | TRBV5-1 | CASSTLPGETQYF | TGCGCCAGCAGCACCTTGCCCGGAGAGACCCAGTACTTC
NA | NA | TRBJ2-7 | TRBV19 | CASSTGEGARYEQYF | TGTGCCAGTAGTACAGGGGAGGGAGCACGCTACGAGCAGTACTTC
few | NA | TRBJ1-5 | TRBV19 | CASSKQGSNQPQHF | TGTGCCAGTAGTAAGCAGGGAAGCAATCAGCCCCAGCATTTT
NA | TRBD1 | TRBJ1-2 | TRBV6-1 | CASSATGLDYGYTF | TGTGCCAGCAGTGCGACAGGGCTTGACTATGGCTACACCTTC
NA | TRBD2 | TRBJ2-5 | TRBV9 | CASSPRLAGGGETQYF | TGTGCCAGCAGCCCCAGACTAGCGGGAGGTGGGGAGACCCAGTACTTC
NA | TRBD2 | TRBJ2-1 | TRBV6-6 | CATGGGGLYNEQFF | TGTGCCACCGGCGGGGGGGGCCTATACAATGAGCAGTTCTTC
NA | TRBD2 | TRBJ2-3 | TRBV27 | CASSPWDYPARRGADTQYF | TGTGCCAGCAGTCCCTGGGACTACCCCGCTCGGAGGGGTGCAGATACGCAGTATTTT
NA | NA | TRBJ2-7 | TRBV30 | CASSHRDYYEQYF | TGTGCCTCCTCCCACAGGGATTACTACGAGCAGTACTTC
NA | TRBD1 | TRBJ1-2 | TRBV18 | CASSLPGQGPGGYTF | TGTGCCAGCTCACTACCGGGACAGGGGCCGGGTGGCTACACCTTC
NA | NA | TRBJ2-7 | TRBV18 | CASSPSGPPYEQYF | TGTGCCAGCTCACCGTCAGGGCCTCCCTACGAGCAGTACTTC
NA | NA | TRBJ1-1 | TRBV5-6 | CASSLPGLRNTEAFF | TGTGCCAGCAGCTTGCCGGGACTTCGGAACACTGAAGCTTTCTTT
NA | NA | TRBJ2-7 | TRBV5-4 | CASSSGWAGDNEQYF | TGTGCCAGCAGCTCGGGGTGGGCAGGGGACAACGAGCAGTACTTC
NA | NA | TRBJ1-4 | TRBV5-1 | CTSSSRRSNEKLFF | TGCACCAGCAGCTCTCGACGGAGTAATGAAAAACTGTTTTTT
NA | NA | TRBJ1-1 | TRBV5-1 | CASRLGHANTEAFF | TGCGCCAGCAGACTGGGACATGCGAACACTGAAGCTTTCTTT
NA | NA | TRBJ2-1 | TRBV18 | CASSAGGGYEQFF | TGTGCCAGCTCAGCCGGGGGTGGCTATGAGCAGTTCTTC
NA | TRBD1 | TRBJ1-5 | TRBV28 | CASSSAGLWTGSNQPQHF | TGTGCCAGCAGTTCCGCCGGCCTCTGGACAGGAAGCAATCAGCCCCAGCATTTT
NA | TRBD2 | TRBJ2-7 | TRBV2 | CASRERTSGSELHF | TGTGCCAGCAGGGAAAGGACTAGCGGGAGTGAATTGCACTTC
NA | TRBD1 | TRBJ1-5 | TRBV27 | CASSLGGTGVNQPQHF | TGTGCCAGCAGTCTAGGGGGGACAGGGGTCAATCAGCCCCAGCATTTT
NA | TRBD2 | TRBJ2-7 | TRBV6-6 | CASRGQAGGPVYEQYF | TGTGCCAGCAGAGGTCAAGCGGGAGGGCCCGTCTACGAGCAGTACTTC
NA | NA | TRBJ1-4 | TRBV5-1 | CASSLGDEKLFF | TGCGCCAGCAGCTTGGGAGATGAAAAACTGTTTTTT
NA | NA | TRBJ2-3 | TRBV6-6 | CAAGGVRTDTQYF | TGTGCCGCTGGAGGGGTCCGCACAGATACGCAGTATTTT
NA | TRBD2 | TRBJ2-5 | TRBV7-2 | CASSLVGLAGETQYF | TGTGCCAGCAGCTTAGTAGGGCTAGCGGGGGAGACCCAGTACTTC
NA | TRBD1 | TRBJ1-5 | TRBV28 | CASSLGLMSGQGRQPQHF | TGTGCCAGCAGTTTGGGGCTGATGTCGGGACAGGGGAGACAGCCCCAGCATTTT
NA | NA | TRBJ2-7 | TRBV5-4 | CASSPRDSGTTYEQYF | TGTGCCAGCAGCCCCCGGGATAGCGGAACCACCTACGAGCAGTACTTC
NA | NA | TRBJ2-3 | TRBV5-6 | CASSRGGETDTQYF | TGTGCCAGCAGCCGAGGGGGAGAGACAGATACGCAGTATTTT
few | NA | TRBJ2-5 | TRBV7-2 | CASSQIETQYF | TGTGCCAGCAGCCAAATAGAGACCCAGTACTTC
NA | TRBD1 | TRBJ1-5 | TRBV28 | CASSYGTATPHF | TGTGCCAGCAGCTACGGGACAGCAACTCCGCATTTT
NA | TRBD1 | TRBJ2-4 | TRBV9 | CASSGPPRQGATGKNIQYF | TGTGCCAGCAGCGGACCCCCGAGACAGGGGGCCACGGGCAAAAACATTCAGTACTTC
NA | TRBD1 | TRBJ2-5 | TRBV2 | CASSEGTGAQETQYF | TGTGCCAGCAGTGAAGGGACAGGGGCCCAAGAGACCCAGTACTTC
NA | NA | TRBJ2-1 | TRBV5-5 | CASSLSGYNEQFF | TGTGCCAGCAGCTTGTCGGGATACAATGAGCAGTTCTTC
NA | TRBD2 | TRBJ2-1 | TRBV11-2 | CASSPRTSGTYNEQFF | TGTGCCAGCAGCCCTCGGACTAGCGGGACCTACAATGAGCAGTTCTTC